This T cell receptor beta chain was recovered during a study of CD8 T cells in Susac syndrome. The CDR3 totals 13 residues. Germline assignment: CDR1 MDHEN and CDR2 SYDVKM. Trimming removed 3 bases from V and 6 bases from J, with 12 bases in between. Random-hexamer reverse transcription was applied to roughly 0.5 to 1 ug RNA. Amplification of TCR beta CDR3 across 54 Vbeta and 13 Jbeta was performed with immunoSEQ multiplex PCR. TCRdb re-analysed the immunoSEQ multiplex PCR reads in MiXCR, keeping a single row per CDR3 protein. There are under 150,000 distinct CDR3 sequences in the sample; 80% occur only once, and about 0.51% lies in the top ten.

This chain connects TRBV28 to TRBJ2-7; TRBD2 might be the D (7 bases). The receptor comes from a human donor with multiple sclerosis. The specimen sequenced was CD8+ T cells from PBMCs. DNA of the CDR3: TGTGCCAGCAGTTTGGGGGGGGCCCGCGAGCAGTACTTC. This sequence encodes CASSLGGAREQYF.